The 27 T cell receptor beta chains reported below all come from one sample, sequenced in a study of a mutant IDH1 vaccine in newly diagnosed glioma. Some clones are missing from TCRdb's copy, which holds only in-frame ones; the method was immunoSEQ multiplex PCR. In the table there are some 51,000 clones, about three quarters of which are singletons. No antigen is known for these receptors. The time point here: week 5, during vaccination. Every vaccination contained 300 ug of the mutant IDH1 20-mer peptide and was paired with topical imiquimod. Sequencing used PBMCs, obtained from a glioma patient whose treatment included an IDH1 peptide vaccine. The receptor source for this set is a woman aged 40 to 50 with glioma.

The chain recombines TRBV9 with TRBJ2-3; 7 bases map to TRBD2. The CDR3 loop spans 16 amino acids. Per the germline V gene, CDR1 is SGDLS and CDR2 is YYNGEE. After removal of 4 bases from V and 3 bases from J, the junction contained 11 bases not matched to a gene. This CDR3 is CASSPWTSELTDTQYF. In DNA, the CDR3 is TGTGCCAGCAGCCCTTGGACTAGTGAGTTAACAGATACGCAGTATTTT.

This clone appeared a single time. The chain joins TRBV18 to TRBJ2-5; no clear D. The CDR3 length is 14 residues. Germline loops: CDR1 KGHSH, CDR2 LQKENI. V was cut by 4 bases and J by 1 base, with 10 bases left in between. Here the CDR3 DNA reads TGTGCCAGCTCACTAGGCGGAGTCCAAGAGACCCAGTACTTC. Translating gives CASSLGGVQETQYF. The full variable domain, its missing parts supplied by reference TRBV18 and TRBJ2-5, is NAGVMQNPRHLVRRRGQEARLRCSPMKGHSHVYWYRQLPEEGLKFMVYLQKENIIDESGMPKERFSAEFPKEGPSILRIQQVVRGDSAAYFCASSLGGVQETQYFGPGTRLLVL.

This chain uses TRBV18 with TRBJ1-1, with 12 positions matching TRBD1. J gave up 1 base and V 6 bases, and 9 bases lay outside the gene matches. Germline assignment: CDR1 KGHSH and CDR2 LQKENI. The length of the CDR3 is 17 residues. CDR3 nucleotide sequence: TGTGCCAGCTCGGGCCGGGACAGGGGGCTCCAGAACACTGAAGCTTTCTTT. This codes for CASSGRDRGLQNTEAFF.

V and J are TRBV10-3 and TRBJ1-3; D is uncertain. Germline V gives CDR1 ENHRY, CDR2 SYGVKD. The CDR3 contains 10 residues. Trimming pared 10 bases from V and 3 bases from J, leaving 4 bases between. CDR3 DNA sequence: TGTGCCACCCTTGGAAACACCATATATTTT. It translates to CATLGNTIYF.

The rearrangement links TRBV9 to TRBJ2-2; 8 bases line up with TRBD1. Trimming took 5 bases from V and 6 from J; bases not matched to a gene: 0. CDR3 length: 12 residues. Germline assignment: CDR1 SGDLS and CDR2 YYNGEE. The CDR3: CASRQGAGELFF. DNA of the CDR3: TGTGCCAGCAGACAGGGGGCCGGGGAGCTGTTTTTT. The full variable domain, with the rest looked up from reference TRBV9 and TRBJ2-2, is DSGVTQTPKHLITATGQRVTLRCSPRSGDLSVYWYQQSLDQGLQFLIQYYNGEERAKGNILERFSAQQFPDLHSELNLSSLELGDSALYFCASRQGAGELFFGEGSRLTVL.

Worth noting for this clone: At one end the junction does not follow the germline gene, possibly because of a read error. The chain has TRBV7-7 and TRBJ1-3; D not resolved. Germline CDR1 reads SSHAT; CDR2 reads FNYEAQ (reference sequence). The CDR3 covers 16 residues. The CDR3 sequence: CASSPTPLSSGNTIYF. Here the CDR3 DNA reads TGTGCTAGCAGCCCGACACCGTTAAGCTCTGGAAACACCATATATTTT.

The chain uses TRBV21-1 and TRBJ1-1; TRBD1 is the table's D call, not checked against the DNA. TRBV21-1 is termed a pseudogene. This CDR3 is 18 amino acids long. CDR3 sequence: CASSKSNRDRALETEAFF. The CDR3 bases are TGTGCCAGCAGCAAGTCTAACCGGGACAGGGCATTAGAGACTGAAGCTTTCTTT.

This rearrangement joins TRBV10-1 to TRBJ2-5; 7 bases fit TRBD1. This CDR3 region has 16 residues. CDR1 and CDR2 from the germline V gene are WNHNN and SYGVQD (reference sequence). J was trimmed by 2 bases and V by 4 bases; bases with no gene match: 10. This CDR3 is CASSAGKGARQETQYF. For the CDR3, the DNA is TGCGCCAGCAGTGCCGGAAAGGGGGCGCGGCAAGAGACCCAGTACTTC.

This chain uses TRBV2 with TRBJ1-2; tentative D call: TRBD1 (5 bases). The CDR3 covers 12 residues. Germline assignment: CDR1 SNHLY and CDR2 FYNNEI. Trimming stripped 7 bases from V and 2 bases from J, with 8 bases between. The CDR3 spells CASKRQNYGYTF. For the CDR3, the DNA is TGTGCCAGCAAAAGACAGAACTATGGCTACACCTTC. The full variable domain, rest sourced from reference TRBV2 and TRBJ1-2, is EPEVTQTPSHQVTQMGQEVILRCVPISNHLYFYWYRQILGQKVEFLVSFYNNEISEKSEIFDDQFSVERPDGSNFTLKIRSTKLEDSAMYFCASKRQNYGYTFGSGTRLTVV.

V usage is TRBV5-1 and J usage is TRBJ2-7, with D possibly being TRBD1 or TRBD2 (5 bases each). CDR1 SGHRS and CDR2 YFSETQ come from the germline V gene. The CDR3 is 15 amino acids. V was pared by 4 bases and J by 9 bases, with 23 bases between. For the CDR3, the DNA is TGCGCCAGCAGCCCCTCCCCCTTGGGGGTTGAGGGGCAGTACTTC. Residues: CASSPSPLGVEGQYF.

The chain carries TRBV10-1 and TRBJ1-6; no reliable D call. Germline CDR1 WNHNN, CDR2 SYGVQD (reference sequence). The V gene lost 6 bases and the J gene lost 6 bases, with 12 bases spanning the gap. This CDR3 comprises 14 residues. The CDR3 sequence: CASSHFQSNSPLHF. DNA for the CDR3: TGCGCCAGCAGCCACTTCCAGTCTAATTCACCCCTCCACTTT.

V gene TRBV5-1 combines with J gene TRBJ2-7; the match to TRBD2 covers 8 bases. The V gene's germline CDR1 is SGHRS and CDR2 YFSETQ. This CDR3 has 15 amino acids. J was trimmed by 3 bases and V by 0 bases; bases with no gene match: 5. CDR3 region: CASSLDLGTSYEQYF. The CDR3 coding sequence is TGCGCCAGCAGCTTGGATCTGGGGACTAGCTACGAGCAGTACTTC.

The chain uses TRBV5-1 and TRBJ2-5, with 8 bases fitting TRBD2. Germline trimming cut 4 bases from V and 4 bases from J; bases unmatched to any gene: 6. CDR3 length: 14 amino acids. The germline V gene encodes CDR1 SGHRS and CDR2 YFSETQ. CDR3 nucleotide sequence: TGCGCCAGCAGCCCCGGACTAGCATTAGAGACCCAGTACTTC. This gives the protein CASSPGLALETQYF. The full variable domain, rest sourced from reference TRBV5-1 and TRBJ2-5, is KAGVTQTPRYLIKTRGQQVTLSCSPISGHRSVSWYQQTPGQGLQFLFEYFSETQRNKGNFPGRFSGRQFSNSRSEMNVSTLELGDSALYLCASSPGLALETQYFGPGTRLLVL.

This clone occurred a few times. This chain links TRBV2 with TRBJ1-2; TRBD1 matches at 9 bases. Germline loops: CDR1 SNHLY, CDR2 FYNNEI. Unmatched junction bases numbered 5, after V lost 5 bases and J lost 1 base. CDR3 size: 15 residues. The CDR3 spells CASSSTGGDNYGYTF. In DNA form, the CDR3 reads TGTGCCAGCAGTTCCACAGGGGGCGATAACTATGGCTACACCTTC. Full variable domain (remainder filled in from reference TRBV2 and TRBJ1-2): EPEVTQTPSHQVTQMGQEVILRCVPISNHLYFYWYRQILGQKVEFLVSFYNNEISEKSEIFDDQFSVERPDGSNFTLKIRSTKLEDSAMYFCASSSTGGDNYGYTFGSGTRLTVV.

This chain uses TRBV11-2 with TRBJ2-3; the D is unclear. Trimming removed 5 bases at V and 5 bases at J, with 11 bases between. CDR1 and CDR2 (germline): SGHAT, FQNNGV. The CDR3 runs 13 residues. Written as DNA, the CDR3 is TGTGCCAGCAGCCCGGTGAGACGAGATACGCAGTATTTT. It yields the protein CASSPVRRDTQYF.

V is TRBV4-1 and J is TRBJ1-3; D might be TRBD1 (5 bases). The germline CDR1 and CDR2 sequences are MGHRA and YSYEKL. The germline V and J ends were trimmed by 4 bases and 0 bases, with 16 bases remaining between them. The CDR3 sequence is 17 residues long. CDR3 residues: CASSRGPFYPSGNTIYF. In DNA, the CDR3 is TGCGCCAGCAGCCGGGGACCTTTTTACCCCTCTGGAAACACCATATATTTT.

This chain joins TRBV7-2 and TRBJ2-7, with 8 bases identical to TRBD1. CDR1 and CDR2 (germline): SGHTA, FQGNSA. CDR3 length: 18 amino acids. The J segment lost 7 bases and the V segment lost 0 bases, leaving 17 bases of the junction unmatched. CDR3 residues: CASSLARGQVFYYREQYF. CDR3 nucleotide sequence: TGTGCCAGCAGCTTAGCGAGGGGACAGGTCTTCTATTACCGAGAGCAGTACTTC.

This clone was counted a few times. The chain has TRBV10-1 and TRBJ1-1; 8 bases map to TRBD1. V gave up 5 bases and J gave up 2 bases; unmatched junction bases: 4. Germline CDR1 and CDR2: WNHNN and SYGVQD (reference sequence). The CDR3 loop spans 14 amino acids. CDR3 protein: CASSIGQGNTEAFF. The CDR3 nucleotides read TGCGCCAGCAGTATAGGACAGGGAAACACTGAAGCTTTCTTT.

The gene calls are TRBV5-1 and TRBJ1-3; D unresolved. V gave up 2 bases and J gave up 2 bases, with 5 bases separating them. Germline CDR1 and CDR2: SGHRS and YFSETQ. The CDR3 is 13 residues long. The CDR3 region has the DNA TGCGCCAGCAGCTTCGGTGCTGGAAACACCATATATTTT. Residues: CASSFGAGNTIYF.

V gene TRBV2 combines with J gene TRBJ1-5; no firm D call. The V gene lost 6 bases and the J gene lost 3 bases, with 9 bases spanning the gap. The CDR3 sequence is 13 residues long. Germline V gives CDR1 SNHLY, CDR2 FYNNEI. CDR3 amino acids: CASSREVNQPQHF. Written as DNA, the CDR3 is TGTGCCAGCAGCCGGGAAGTCAATCAGCCCCAGCATTTT.

The chain joins TRBV30 to TRBJ1-2; TRBD1 might be the D (6 bases). The CDR3 runs to 13 residues. Germline assignment: CDR1 GTSNPN and CDR2 SVGIG (reference sequence). Trimming removed 5 bases at V and 3 bases at J, with 13 bases between. The CDR3 region has the DNA TGTGCCTGGGGTGCTGGGGGCGACTATGGCTACACCTTC. It codes for CAWGAGGDYGYTF.

This clone was seen once. The chain links TRBV5-1 to TRBJ2-5, with 8 bases identical to TRBD1. The length of the CDR3 is 14 residues. Germline assignment: CDR1 SGHRS and CDR2 YFSETQ. Trimming at V came to 5 bases and at J to 5 bases, leaving 8 bases not matched to a gene. CDR3 protein: CASRLQGAQETQYF. CDR3 DNA sequence: TGCGCCAGCAGGCTCCAGGGGGCCCAGGAGACCCAGTACTTC.

The gene calls are TRBV4-3 and TRBJ1-4; D ambiguous. The V gene lost 0 bases and the J gene lost 0 bases, with 8 bases spanning the gap. Germline V lookup: CDR1 LGHNA, CDR2 YSLEER. The CDR3 has 16 amino acids. The CDR3 bases are TGCGCCAGCAGCCAAGAGGACCTCACAACTAATGAAAAACTGTTTTTT. This gives the protein CASSQEDLTTNEKLFF.

The V call is TRBV6-1, the J call TRBJ2-7, with 10 bases lining up with TRBD1. The CDR3 has 14 amino acids. V lost 6 bases, J lost 6 bases, and 8 bases stayed unmatched. CDR1 is MNHNS and CDR2 is SASEGT in the germline V gene. The CDR3 is CASSANDRGREQYF. CDR3 in DNA: TGTGCCAGCAGCGCGAATGACAGGGGGCGCGAGCAGTACTTC.

The J gene is TRBJ2-2, the V gene TRBV2; D could derive from TRBD1 or TRBD2 (5 bases each). The CDR3 sequence is 15 residues long. The V gene lost 6 bases and the J gene lost 1 base, with 12 bases spanning the gap. Germline V CDR1 and CDR2: SNHLY, FYNNEI. The CDR3 reads CASRQGRLNTGELFF. CDR3 nucleotides: TGTGCCAGCAGGCAGGGACGGCTGAACACCGGGGAGCTGTTTTTT.

The chain combines TRBV2 with TRBJ2-1; 10 nucleotides line up with TRBD2. Germline V lookup: CDR1 SNHLY, CDR2 FYNNEI. This CDR3 is built from 17 residues. The V segment lost 4 bases and the J segment 0 bases; nucleotides outside the gene matches: 6. The CDR3 loop is CASSARSGGSSYNEQFF. The CDR3, as DNA: TGTGCCAGCAGTGCCCGTAGCGGGGGGAGCTCCTACAATGAGCAGTTCTTC.

This chain links TRBV5-1 with TRBJ2-5, with unresolved D. V lost 0 bases and J lost 1, with 10 bases in between. The CDR3 runs 15 residues. Germline assignment: CDR1 SGHRS and CDR2 YFSETQ. The CDR3 DNA sequence: TGCGCCAGCAGCTTGGGGGCTTCATTCCAAGAGACCCAGTACTTC. Translating gives CASSLGASFQETQYF.